This TCR beta chain was documented in a study of early T cells in non-severe SARS-CoV-2 infection. Study-level information: Unpaired chains resulted from sequencing bulk RNA of unsorted whole blood. Findings and caveats of the study: In VDJdb matching, anti-spike CD8 responses were favored while private and CD4 specificities went missing.

Germline CDR1 and CDR2: DFQATT and SNEGSKA (reference sequence). Trimming took 5 bases from V and 10 from J, leaving 15 bases between them. The CDR3 extends over 12 amino acids. There are many counts of this clonotype. Its target is unknown. Unique molecular identifiers were attached to individual cDNA molecules. One entry per CDR3 protein, called by TCRdb with MiXCR from the 5' RACE reads. The sample has roughly 65,000 distinct CDR3 sequences, 9% to 15% seen once. The sequence was collected from an adult who was a healthcare worker with PCR-confirmed SARS-CoV-2 infection or an uninfected control (not recorded which). This chain joins TRBV20-1 and TRBJ2-1; D tentatively reads TRBD1 or TRBD2 (6 bases each). Sequenced input: whole blood. This CDR3 is CSAGGPGLEQFF. The CDR3 DNA follows: TGCAGTGCTGGGGGCCCTGGACTAGAGCAGTTCTTC.